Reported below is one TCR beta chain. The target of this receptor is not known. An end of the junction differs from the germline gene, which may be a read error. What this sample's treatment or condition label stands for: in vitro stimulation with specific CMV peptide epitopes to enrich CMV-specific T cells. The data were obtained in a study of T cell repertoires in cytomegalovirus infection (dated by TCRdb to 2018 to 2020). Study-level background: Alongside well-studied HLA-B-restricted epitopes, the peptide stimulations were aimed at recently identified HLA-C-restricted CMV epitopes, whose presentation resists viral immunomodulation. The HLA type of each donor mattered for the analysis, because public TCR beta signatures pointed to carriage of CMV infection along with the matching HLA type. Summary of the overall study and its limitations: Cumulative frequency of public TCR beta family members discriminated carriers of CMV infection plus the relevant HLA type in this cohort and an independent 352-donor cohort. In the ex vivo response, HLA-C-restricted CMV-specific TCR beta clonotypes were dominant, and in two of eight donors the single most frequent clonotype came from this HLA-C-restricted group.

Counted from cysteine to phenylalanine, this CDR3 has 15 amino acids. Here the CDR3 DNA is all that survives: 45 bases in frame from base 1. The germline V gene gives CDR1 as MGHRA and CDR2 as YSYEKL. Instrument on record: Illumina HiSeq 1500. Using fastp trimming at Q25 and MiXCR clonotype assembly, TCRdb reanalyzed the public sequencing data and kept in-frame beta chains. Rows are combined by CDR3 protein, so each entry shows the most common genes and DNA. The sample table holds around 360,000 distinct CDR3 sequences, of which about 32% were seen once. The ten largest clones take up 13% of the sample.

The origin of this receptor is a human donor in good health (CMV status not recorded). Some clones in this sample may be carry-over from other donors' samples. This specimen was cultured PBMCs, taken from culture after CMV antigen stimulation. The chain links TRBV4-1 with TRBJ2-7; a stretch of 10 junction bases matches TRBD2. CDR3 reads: CASSQDWLAGDEQYF. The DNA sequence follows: TGTGCCAGCAGCCAAGATTGGCTAGCGGGAGACGAGCAGTACTTC.